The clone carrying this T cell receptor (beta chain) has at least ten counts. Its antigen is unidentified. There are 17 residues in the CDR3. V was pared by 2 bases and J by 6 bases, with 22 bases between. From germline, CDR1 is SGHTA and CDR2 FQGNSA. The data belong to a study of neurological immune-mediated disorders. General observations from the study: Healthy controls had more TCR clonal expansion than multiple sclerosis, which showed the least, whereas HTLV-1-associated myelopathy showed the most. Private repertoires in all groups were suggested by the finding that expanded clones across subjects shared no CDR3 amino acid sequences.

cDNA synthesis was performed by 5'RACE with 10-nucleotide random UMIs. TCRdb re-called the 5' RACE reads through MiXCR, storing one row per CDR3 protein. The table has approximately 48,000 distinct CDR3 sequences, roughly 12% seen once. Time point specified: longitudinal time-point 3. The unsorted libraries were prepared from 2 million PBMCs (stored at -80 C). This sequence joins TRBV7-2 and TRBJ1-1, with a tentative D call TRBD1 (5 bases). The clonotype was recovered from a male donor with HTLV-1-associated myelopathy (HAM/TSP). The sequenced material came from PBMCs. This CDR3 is CASSLNLHRLPGSEAFF. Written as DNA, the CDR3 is TGTGCCAGCAGCTTAAATCTTCACAGGCTCCCGGGGTCTGAAGCTTTCTTT.